This T cell receptor (beta chain) was obtained from a study of human thymus T cells. Study findings and constraints: Thymic and blood repertoires seemed to show skewed V and J gene use.

Donors were healthy Finnish babies undergoing corrective operations for congenital heart defects. A roughly 0.5-1 mL peripheral blood aliquot was taken intraoperatively from four of eight donors. All available leukocytes, rather than a set cell count, yielded the blood DNA. On this clone: Antigen specificity is unknown.

The CDR3 spans 13 residues. Generated by immunoSEQ multiplex PCR, the TCRdb table keeps only in-frame clones and is missing some. This sample has roughly 60,000 clones, with roughly 94% found just once. Sequencing was carried out using blood. The chain employs TRBV21-1 and TRBJ2-7. TRBV21-1 is a listed pseudogene. The source of this sequence is a boy under two years old with a congenital heart defect but otherwise immunologically healthy. CDR3 region: CASSKVMGWEQYF. The CDR3 nucleotides read TGTGCCAGCAGCAAAGTCATGGGGTGGGAGCAGTACTTC.